The clone carrying this T cell receptor (beta chain) was seen repeatedly, ten times or more. What it binds is unknown. At one of its ends the junction is not consistent with the germline gene, which may arise from a read error. The data were taken from a study of read filtering for tumor transcriptome and immune sequencing. The overall study: By R-ISS, stages I, II and III held 8, 16 and 7 patients. Overall study findings and caveats: Approximately 82% of IR-seq clonotypes had one read, totaling approximately 3.5% of reads; RNA-seq: 74.6% and 44.6%.

From 300 to 450 ng of RNA, a library with molecular barcoded alpha/delta and beta/gamma adaptors was made. TCRdb reprocessed the reads via MiXCR and lists one record per CDR3 protein. The sample carries around 44,000 distinct CDR3 sequences, 13% recorded once. The CDR3 loop spans 14 amino acids. The TCR originated in a donor over 35 with multiple myeloma. The specimen sequenced was a population of CD138-negative cells sorted from bone marrow. V is TRBV12-3 or TRBV12-4 and J is TRBJ1-1, with D perhaps matching TRBD1 (5 bases). CDR3: CASSLEGSRTKAFF. The DNA for the CDR3 is TGTGCCAGCAGTCTCGAGGGGTCCCGCACTAAAGCTTTCTTT.